The 8 T cell receptor beta chains in this list originate from one sample, sequenced in a study of T cells in Graves' hyperthyroidism and ophthalmopathy. RNA transcripts served as the template for amplifying TCR beta CDR3 regions. Carried out on the TCR CDR3, a first-round RT-PCR used the HTBI primer set. TCRdb fed the multiplex PCR reads into MiXCR, producing one record per CDR3 protein. The sample holds some 400,000 distinct CDR3 sequences, 13% seen once. Source material: blood. These receptors all come from a young man with Graves' hyperthyroidism that later progressed to Graves' ophthalmopathy.

This clonotype showed up many times. The chain couples TRBV2 to TRBJ1-5; possible D gene TRBD1, 6 bases. The germline V gene encodes CDR1 SNHLY and CDR2 FYNNEI. The CDR3 totals 13 residues. Trimming removed 6 bases at V and 6 bases at J, with 12 bases between. CDR3 residues: CASRSGDVQPQHF. The DNA for the CDR3 is TGTGCCAGCAGGTCAGGGGACGTTCAGCCCCAGCATTTT.

This clonotype was counted ten times or more. The chain carries TRBV7-9 and TRBJ2-1; D is undetermined. Germline CDR1 reads SEHNR; CDR2 reads FQNEAQ (reference sequence). V was clipped by 1 base and J by 7 bases, with 8 bases between them. CDR3 size: 13 residues. The CDR3 DNA follows: TGTGCCAGCAGCTTAGGGGTAGAAAATGAGCAGTTCTTC. This translates into CASSLGVENEQFF.

The sample holds many counts of this clonotype. The CDR3, as DNA: TGCAGCGTTGAGGGGGGCGGCCGCACAGATACGCAGTATTTT. Amino acids: CSVEGGGRTDTQYF. The J gene is TRBJ2-3, the V gene TRBV29-1; D tentatively fits TRBD1 or TRBD2 (6 bases each). Trimming took off 3 bases at V and 1 base at J, with 11 bases between the two ends. Germline V gene data show CDR1 as SQVTM and CDR2 as ANQGSEA. The CDR3 length is 14 residues.

This clonotype was picked up many times. This rearrangement joins TRBV28 to TRBJ1-5; D is possibly TRBD1 (5 bases). V lost 7 bases, J lost 6 bases, and 19 bases lay in between. The CDR3 spans 15 residues. CDR1 and CDR2 (germline): MDHEN, SYDVKM. The CDR3 is CASTGGWGWAQPQHF. The DNA of the CDR3 is TGTGCCAGCACCGGGGGTTGGGGGTGGGCTCAGCCCCAGCATTTT.

This clonotype has ten or more counts. V usage is TRBV12-3 or TRBV12-4 and J usage is TRBJ2-3, with D maybe TRBD1 (5 bases). V was clipped by 2 bases and J by 2 bases, with 8 bases between them. The CDR3 runs 14 residues. CDR3 residues: CASSLRQTTDTQYF. In DNA, the CDR3 is TGTGCCAGCAGTTTAAGACAGACCACAGATACGCAGTATTTT.

This clonotype has just a few counts. This chain uses TRBV14 with TRBJ2-2, with no clear D. Germline CDR1 SGHDN, CDR2 FVKESK. This CDR3 is built from 14 residues. V lost 7 bases to trimming and J lost 3 bases, with 12 bases between them. CDR3 coding DNA: TGTGCCAGCACGCCCTTGGTATACACCGGGGAGCTGTTTTTT. Its protein is CASTPLVYTGELFF.

The chain carries TRBV15 and TRBJ2-4; D is undetermined. This CDR3 has 13 residues. The germline V and J ends were trimmed by 8 bases and 0 bases, with 8 bases remaining between them. Germline V gives CDR1 LNHNV, CDR2 YYDKDF (reference sequence). The CDR3 reads CATEDLAKNIQYF. CDR3 nucleotide sequence: TGTGCCACCGAGGACCTAGCCAAAAACATTCAGTACTTC.

This clonotype was counted ten times or more. V usage is TRBV12-3 or TRBV12-4 and J usage is TRBJ1-2, with 7 positions matching TRBD1. This CDR3 has 13 residues. V lost 7 bases and J lost 7; bases outside the gene matches: 9. CDR3 residues: CASITDRAAGYTF. The CDR3 nucleotides read TGTGCCAGCATTACAGACAGGGCAGCTGGCTACACCTTC.